Listed below are T cell receptor beta chains from one sample, sequenced in a study of T cells after yellow fever vaccination. TCRdb processed the 5' RACE reads anew with MiXCR; each CDR3 protein has one entry. Altogether around 340,000 distinct CDR3 sequences are present, around 13% being singletons, with the ten largest covering 2.5% to 4%. This specimen consisted of CD4+ T cells sorted from PBMCs, obtained 15 days after the yellow fever booster vaccination. These receptor sequences come from a man between 18 and 29 years old who received the YFV17D yellow fever vaccine. The CDR3 runs from the conserved cysteine through the conserved F or W. A D gene is named only where the DNA matches it firmly. Size is omitted from some rows. Given values are once, few, many or a class for expanded clones.

abundance | j_gene | d_gene | v_gene | CDR3aa | CDR3nt
. | TRBJ2-7 | . | TRBV12-3/TRBV12-4 | CASSWAGFGEQYF | TGTGCCAGCAGTTGGGCGGGGTTCGGTGAGCAGTACTTC
many | TRBJ2-1 | . | TRBV5-1 | CASSPGASYNEQFF | TGCGCCAGCAGCCCGGGGGCGTCCTACAATGAGCAGTTCTTC
. | TRBJ1-1 | . | TRBV2 | CASSGFLNTEAFF | TGTGCCAGCAGTGGTTTTTTGAACACTGAAGCTTTCTTT
. | TRBJ2-2 | . | TRBV3-1 | CASSRHGTGELFF | TGTGCCAGCAGCCGACATGGCACCGGGGAGCTGTTTTTT
. | TRBJ1-4 | . | TRBV18 | CASSPRRAGDEKLFF | TGTGCCAGCTCACCACGGAGGGCGGGGGATGAAAAACTGTTTTTT
few | TRBJ2-6 | . | TRBV4-3 | CASSLRPGVGANVLTF | TGCGCCAGCAGCCTGCGTCCGGGGGTAGGGGCCAACGTCCTGACTTTC
few | TRBJ2-3 | TRBD2 | TRBV10-3 | CAINIVRGSTDTQYF | TGTGCCATCAATATTGTGCGGGGGAGCACAGATACGCAGTATTTT
few | TRBJ2-1 | TRBD2 | TRBV10-3 | CAIRGHVGGTREYNEQFF | TGTGCCATCAGGGGTCATGTCGGGGGGACCCGGGAGTACAATGAGCAGTTCTTC
many | TRBJ1-1 | . | TRBV7-3 | CASSSGPNTEAFF | TGTGCCAGCAGCTCCGGACCCAACACTGAAGCTTTCTTT
. | TRBJ2-1 | . | TRBV7-7 | CASSPGRRGGWNEQFF | TGTGCCAGCAGTCCAGGGCGCAGGGGAGGTTGGAATGAGCAGTTCTTC
. | TRBJ2-3 | . | TRBV7-2 | CASRPGGNLPWQYF | TGTGCCAGCAGACCCGGGGGAAACCTCCCATGGCAGTATTTT
. | TRBJ2-7 | . | TRBV20-1 | CSATGRYNEQYF | TGCAGTGCTACCGGCAGGTACAACGAGCAGTACTTC
few | TRBJ1-4 | . | TRBV6-6 | CASSYSLASNEKLFF | TGTGCCAGCAGTTACTCTCTGGCGTCTAATGAAAAACTGTTTTTT
. | TRBJ1-5 | . | TRBV18 | CASSGGNSNQPQHF | TGTGCCAGCTCTGGGGGCAATAGCAATCAGCCCCAGCATTTT
few | TRBJ2-3 | . | TRBV6-6 | CASSQQEPRWDTQYF | TGTGCCAGCAGTCAACAAGAGCCAAGGTGGGATACGCAGTATTTT
few | TRBJ1-1 | . | TRBV4-3 | CASSQGGEFEAFF | TGCGCCAGCAGCCAAGGGGGAGAGTTCGAAGCTTTCTTT
few | TRBJ1-5 | . | TRBV7-8 | CASSRGQGTQPQHF | TGTGCCAGCAGCCGGGGGCAGGGTACTCAGCCCCAGCATTTT
. | TRBJ1-5 | . | TRBV7-2 | CASSLRAGSGGRNQPQHF | TGTGCCAGCAGCTTACGGGCAGGGAGCGGTGGTCGCAATCAGCCCCAGCATTTT
. | TRBJ1-2 | . | TRBV11-2 | CASSLGPGSVFYGYTF | TGTGCCAGCAGCTTAGGCCCCGGGAGCGTTTTTTATGGCTACACCTTC
many | TRBJ1-1 | . | TRBV12-3/TRBV12-4 | CASSSTAGEAFF | TGTGCCAGCAGTTCTACGGCCGGTGAAGCTTTCTTT
. | TRBJ1-3 | . | TRBV20-1 | CSARDPRASDTIYF | TGCAGTGCTAGAGACCCCAGGGCCTCCGACACCATATATTTT
. | TRBJ1-5 | TRBD1 | TRBV18 | CASSGDRDQPQHF | TGTGCCAGCAGCGGGGACAGGGATCAGCCCCAGCATTTT